This TCR beta chain was recovered during a study of CD8+ T cells in alopecia areata. Findings and limits, study-wide: Between patients, shared TCR sequences were less clear than in mice. This was possibly due in part to HLA diversity in the patient population. For lesional scalp, especially alopecia totalis/universalis, clonality was higher than in normal scalp.

This clone was found a few times. As yet, its antigen is unknown. After removal of 1 base from V and 8 bases from J, the junction contained 6 bases not matched to a gene. The CDR3 covers 14 residues. Germline V gives CDR1 SEHNR, CDR2 FQNEAQ (reference sequence). Lesional scalp tissue (obtained by punch biopsy) and peripheral blood were collected from alopecia areata patients. PBMCs were stained for CD3, CD4 and CD8, and CD4+ and CD8+ T cells were sorted. RNA, once extracted, was reverse transcribed into cDNA for use as the sequencing template. Sequencing used immunoSEQ multiplex PCR; TCRdb keeps in-frame clones, though not all of them. This table has a few hundred thousand clones, around two thirds appearing once.

This receptor was taken from a human donor with alopecia areata. The rearrangement links TRBV7-9 to TRBJ1-2; 8 positions match TRBD1. The material sequenced was CD4+ T cells sorted from blood, taken at week 0. The CDR3 DNA sequence: TGTGCCAGCAGCTTAGAGGACAGGGCGGAGGGCTACACCTTC. It encodes CASSLEDRAEGYTF.